These 9 T cell receptor beta chains were sequenced from one sample in a study of blood T cells in healthy people across ages. The second PCR ran about 6 to 12 cycles with a sample-barcoded 5' primer and J-beta primers. TCRdb re-analysed the 5' RACE reads in MiXCR, keeping a single row per CDR3 protein. Counted here are 1.5 million to 2 million distinct CDR3 sequences, 28% occurring once; the ten biggest clones make up roughly 8.2%. Material: blood. These TCRs come from a woman under 40 in good health.

The chain uses TRBV2 and TRBJ2-5, with D uncertain. The germline V gene encodes CDR1 SNHLY and CDR2 FYNNEI. Trimming cost V 5 bases and J 1 base, with 11 bases left between them. The CDR3 consists of 14 residues. CDR3: CASSSEWGQETQYF. In nucleotides, the CDR3 is TGTGCCAGCAGTTCTGAGTGGGGCCAAGAGACCCAGTACTTC.

The sample holds a few counts of this clonotype. The J gene is TRBJ1-5, the V gene TRBV11-1, with 7 nucleotides matching TRBD1. Germline lookup yields CDR1 SGHAT and CDR2 FQDESV (reference sequence). Unmatched junction bases numbered 13, after V lost 5 bases and J lost 3 bases. The length of the CDR3 is 17 residues. The CDR3 region has the DNA TGTGCCAGCAGCGGAGTCCGGGACAGCGAACCCAATCAGCCCCAGCATTTT. Translating gives CASSGVRDSEPNQPQHF.

This clonotype showed up just a few times. The V and J genes are TRBV6-5 and TRBJ1-1, with TRBD1 identical over 8 bases. The CDR3 has 17 amino acids. V dropped 0 bases and J dropped 4; count of bases not matched to a gene: 10. Germline V CDR1 and CDR2: MNHEY, SVGAGI. For the CDR3, the DNA is TGTGCCAGCAGTTACTCGTCCTGTCCAGGACAGGGCACTGAAGCTTTCTTT. It specifies CASSYSSCPGQGTEAFF.

This clonotype has only one observation. A clone one base away is much larger, so this may be a read error. The J gene is TRBJ2-5, the V gene TRBV20-1; 7 nucleotides align to TRBD2. CDR1 and CDR2 from the germline V gene are DFQATT and SNEGSKA (reference sequence). The J segment lost 11 bases and the V segment lost 0 bases, leaving 12 bases of the junction unmatched. CDR3 size: 14 residues. This chain's CDR3 is CSAREASGIYGQYF. The CDR3 DNA sequence: TGCAGTGCTAGAGAGGCCAGCGGGATCTACGGGCAGTACTTC.

About this clonotype itself: A much larger clone lies a single base off, so this may be a read error. The CDR3 region is CASGLGQTSGSHEQYF. The CDR3 DNA reads as TGTGCTAGTGGTTTGGGACAAACTAGCGGCTCCCACGAGCAGTACTTC. This chain connects TRBV12-5 to TRBJ2-7; 8 bases fit TRBD2. CDR1 is LGHNT and CDR2 is FRNRAP in the germline V gene. The CDR3 is 16 amino acids.

The sample holds a few counts of this clonotype. The CDR3 DNA sequence: TGCAGTGCTAGAGTGGGGTCGGGATACGGTTGGGATGAGCAGTTCTTC. Protein: CSARVGSGYGWDEQFF. This chain joins TRBV20-1 and TRBJ2-1; D may be TRBD2 (5 bases). V gave up 1 base and J gave up 8 bases, with 21 bases separating them. The CDR3 is made up of 16 amino acids. Germline V gene data show CDR1 as DFQATT and CDR2 as SNEGSKA (reference sequence).

This clonotype was seen many times. Here the CDR3 reads CASSRMRVGTSSYEQYF. The CDR3 nucleotides read TGTGCCAGCAGTCGGATGAGGGTTGGAACAAGCTCCTACGAGCAGTACTTC. The chain has TRBV12-3 or TRBV12-4 and TRBJ2-7, with D maybe TRBD2 (5 bases). The germline V and J ends were trimmed by 5 bases and 0 bases, with 20 bases remaining between them. The CDR3 totals 17 residues.

The rearrangement uses TRBV14 and TRBJ1-6; D is uncertain. V gave up 5 bases and J gave up 0 bases, with 14 bases separating them. This CDR3 is built from 17 residues. From germline, CDR1 is SGHDN and CDR2 FVKESK. The CDR3 DNA follows: TGTGCCAGCAGCAAGGTCGGCGGGAGCTCCTATAATTCACCCCTCCACTTT. Its protein product is CASSKVGGSSYNSPLHF.

The chain has TRBV10-2 and TRBJ2-1, with TRBD2 identical over 13 bases. The CDR3 runs 15 residues. CDR1 WSHSY and CDR2 SAAADI come from the germline V gene. J was trimmed by 10 bases and V by 6 bases; bases with no gene match: 9. This chain's CDR3 is CASRSGTSGIGEQFF. The CDR3 nucleotides read TGCGCCAGCAGGTCCGGGACTAGCGGGATCGGAGAGCAGTTCTTC.